This entry features one TCR beta chain sequence. This entry belongs to a study of blood T cell repertoires in COVID-19. The overall study: Some COVID-19 samples were acute and others convalescent; all came from the United States, Italy and Spain. T cells, B-cell-depleted T cells, or PBMCs provided the cDNA or gDNA that served as material.

Per the original methods: The assay estimated nucleated cells by amplifying reference gene primers. Sequencing used immunoSEQ multiplex PCR; TCRdb keeps in-frame clones, though not all of them. V, J and clone size were drawn from that table, and D and trimming were deduced from the DNA. The sample contains roughly 120,000 clones, more than 75% of which appear only once. This CDR3 is 14 amino acids long. Germline V gene data show CDR1 as SGDLS and CDR2 as YYNGEE. V dropped 2 bases and J dropped 7; count of bases not matched to a gene: 3. What was sequenced was peripheral blood. This receptor was obtained from a man between 50 and 59 years old with active COVID-19. This chain joins TRBV9 and TRBJ2-3, with 11 positions matching TRBD1. For the CDR3, the DNA is TGTGCCAGCAGCGTCCGGGACAGGGGGAATACGCAGTATTTT. Protein product: CASSVRDRGNTQYF.